This paragraph covers one TCR beta chain sequence. Its cognate antigen is unknown. This sample stems from a study of cytomegalovirus exposure and HLA in healthy donors. Overall study findings and caveats: A later analysis found TCR association rates differed by HLA locus, highest for DRB1 and lowest for HLA-C.

PCR was performed using 60 Vbeta and 13 Jbeta primers. The method was immunoSEQ multiplex PCR; TCRdb's version includes in-frame clones alone and lacks a portion of them. The sample contains about 110,000 clones, around 84% of which appear only once. CDR3 size: 11 residues. V was trimmed by 10 bases and J by 9 bases, leaving 15 bases between them. Looked up from germline, CDR1 is MNHEY and CDR2 is SMNVEV (reference sequence). This clonotype originated in a man younger than 45 in good health and CMV-seropositive. Sequenced: PBMCs. The chain couples TRBV27 to TRBJ1-1; D unclear. The CDR3 coding sequence is TGTGCCACCAGAACTGAGTTCCAAGCTTTCTTT. Translated: CATRTEFQAFF.